This TCR beta chain was retrieved from a study of blood T cell repertoires in COVID-19. Study overall: Whether acute or convalescent, the COVID-19 samples came from the United States, Italy and Spain. PBMCs, B-cell-depleted T cells, or T cells provided the cDNA or gDNA that made up the material.

Germline CDR1 reads KGHSH; CDR2 reads LQKENI. CDR3 length: 15 amino acids. The trim removed 3 bases at V and 4 bases at J, leaving 9 bases unmatched. Authors' processing steps: Estimation of nucleated cell counts relied on the amplification of reference gene primers. TCRdb keeps only in-frame clones here, not all; method: immunoSEQ multiplex PCR. For V, J and clone size, that table is used; D and trimming come from the DNA. This table has about 140,000 clones, around 86% appearing once. The J gene is TRBJ2-7, the V gene TRBV18; 7 nucleotides agree with TRBD2. This TCR was sampled from a human donor in a cohort sampled during active COVID-19. The sequenced sample was peripheral blood. The CDR3 protein is CASSPVMAGAYEQYF. The CDR3 DNA reads as TGTGCCAGCTCACCCGTCATGGCGGGAGCGTACGAGCAGTACTTC. Full variable domain (outside the CDR3, taken from reference TRBV18 and TRBJ2-7): NAGVMQNPRHLVRRRGQEARLRCSPMKGHSHVYWYRQLPEEGLKFMVYLQKENIIDESGMPKERFSAEFPKEGPSILRIQQVVRGDSAAYFCASSPVMAGAYEQYFGPGTRLTVT.